The sequence of this T cell receptor beta chain was determined in a study of blood T cell repertoires in COVID-19. Across the study: Samples taken during acute and convalescent COVID-19 were collected in the United States, Italy and Spain. T cells, B-cell-depleted T cells, or PBMCs provided the cDNA or gDNA that served as material.

How the authors handled the data: Counts of nucleated cells, estimated from reference gene primer amplification, were obtained. Sequencing was performed with immunoSEQ multiplex PCR; in TCRdb, only in-frame clones are kept and a portion is missing. V, J and clone size are taken as reported in that table, and D and trimming were inferred from the DNA itself. The sample consists of roughly 74,000 clones, 80% to 90% of them appearing once. This clone was observed a handful of times. The CDR3 has 13 amino acids. Per the germline V gene, CDR1 is SGDLS and CDR2 is YYNGEE. Trimming took 4 bases from V and 10 from J, leaving 15 bases between them.

Sequencing input: peripheral blood. The receptor was isolated from a woman of 80 years or more with active or convalescent COVID-19. The chain joins TRBV9 to TRBJ2-1; tentative D call: TRBD1 (6 bases). For the CDR3, the DNA is TGTGCCAGCAGCACCAACCCCGGGACAGAGCAGTTCTTC. Its protein product is CASSTNPGTEQFF.